Below, 24 T cell receptor beta chains from the same sample are listed, as sequenced in a study of identical twins. TCRdb recomputed calls from the 5' RACE reads with MiXCR, one row per CDR3 protein. This table holds a few hundred thousand distinct CDR3 sequences, over 8.5% found once. This sample was also put to use in a study of yellow fever vaccine responses in identical twins.

Sequenced sample: PBMCs. The receptor source for this set is a woman between 18 and 30 years old in good health.

Only one count was recorded for this clonotype. The chain couples TRBV29-1 to TRBJ2-2; TRBD1 aligns across 8 bases. Germline V gene data show CDR1 as SQVTM and CDR2 as ANQGSEA. Trimming cost V 7 bases and J 5 bases; bases outside gene matches: 6. The CDR3 is 13 amino acids. In DNA form, the CDR3 reads TGCAGCGGCGTGGACAGGGTGACCGGGGAGCTGTTTTTT. This gives the protein CSGVDRVTGELFF.

This clonotype was observed a few times. The chain links TRBV7-2 to TRBJ2-2, with D perhaps TRBD1 (6 bases). The CDR3 covers 16 residues. The V and J ends lost 5 bases and 9 bases respectively, with 22 bases between them. CDR1 SGHTA and CDR2 FQGNSA come from the germline V gene. CDR3 DNA: TGTGCCAGCAGCGGACCCCAGGGGATTCTTTTCCGGGAGCTGTTTTTT. This translates into CASSGPQGILFRELFF. Full variable domain (remainder filled in from reference TRBV7-2 and TRBJ2-2): GAGVSQSPSNKVTEKGKDVELRCDPISGHTALYWYRQSLGQGLEFLIYFQGNSAPDKSGLPSDRFSAERTGGSVSTLTIQRTQQEDSAVYLCASSGPQGILFRELFFGEGSRLTVL.

This clonotype has ten or more counts. The chain employs TRBV28 and TRBJ1-4; no reliable D call. V lost 6 bases and J 0 bases, leaving 14 bases between the germline ends. Germline V lookup: CDR1 MDHEN, CDR2 SYDVKM. CDR3 length: 16 amino acids. The CDR3 region has the DNA TGTGCCAGCAGCCAACACAGAGTTGCAACTAATGAAAAACTGTTTTTT. It specifies CASSQHRVATNEKLFF.

The genes are TRBV4-3 and TRBJ2-1; 7 positions agree with TRBD2. CDR1 and CDR2 from the germline V gene are LGHNA and YSLEER. The length of the CDR3 is 16 residues. J lost 0 bases, V lost 2 bases, and 4 bases had no gene match. CDR3 loop: CASSQSSGLSYNEQFF. CDR3 in DNA: TGCGCCAGCAGCCAATCTAGCGGACTCTCCTACAATGAGCAGTTCTTC.

The V call is TRBV12-3 or TRBV12-4, the J call TRBJ1-6; D is uncertain. Trimming removed 6 bases from V and 8 bases from J, with 8 bases in between. This CDR3 is 12 amino acids long. CDR3: CASSMAYSPLHF. CDR3 sequence (DNA): TGTGCCAGCAGCATGGCTTATTCACCCCTCCACTTT.

This clonotype was picked up a small number of times. The chain recombines TRBV5-1 with TRBJ2-7; D assignment may be TRBD1 or TRBD2 (5 bases each). V lost 4 bases and J lost 6, with 20 bases in between. Germline CDR1 and CDR2: SGHRS and YFSETQ. CDR3 length: 15 residues. The CDR3 reads CASSGQRSGAAEQYF. The CDR3 bases are TGCGCCAGCAGCGGCCAGCGGTCCGGGGCCGCCGAGCAGTACTTC.

This rearrangement joins TRBV11-2 to TRBJ2-1; D is possibly TRBD1 or TRBD2 (5 bases each). Trimming pared 0 bases from V and 4 bases from J, leaving 13 bases between. The V gene's germline CDR1 is SGHAT and CDR2 FQNNGV. The CDR3 has 16 residues. The CDR3 loop is CASSLDPSGAYNEQFF. The CDR3 nucleotides are TGTGCCAGCAGCTTAGATCCCTCCGGGGCATACAATGAGCAGTTCTTC.

This clonotype occurred many times. The chain employs TRBV7-9 and TRBJ1-1; D gene ambiguous. Trimming removed 5 bases from V and 4 bases from J, with 17 bases in between. Germline V gene lookup returns CDR1 SEHNR and CDR2 FQNEAQ (reference sequence). This CDR3 has 15 amino acids. CDR3 DNA: TGTGCCAGCAGCAAGAGCAAGGGTTGGAGCACTGAAGCTTTCTTT. This encodes CASSKSKGWSTEAFF.

The V call is TRBV5-1, the J call TRBJ2-1, with D possibly matching TRBD2 (5 bases). V was clipped by 5 bases and J by 5 bases, with 8 bases between them. The germline V gene has CDR1 SGHRS and CDR2 YFSETQ. This CDR3 has 12 residues. CDR3 protein: CASRRVDNEQFF. The DNA of the CDR3 is TGCGCCAGCAGGAGGGTCGACAATGAGCAGTTCTTC.

The chain has TRBV6-1 and TRBJ2-2, with D possibly TRBD1 on 5 matching bases. The germline V gene has CDR1 MNHNS and CDR2 SASEGT. The CDR3 totals 16 residues. V lost 1 base and J lost 9, with 18 bases in between. The DNA of the CDR3 is TGTGCCAGCAGTGAAGTAGGGGCAGGAAAAGGCTGGGAGCTGTTTTTT. This translates into CASSEVGAGKGWELFF.

This clonotype was picked up many times. The chain is built from TRBV9 and TRBJ2-3, with 11 bases matching TRBD2. V lost 4 bases to trimming and J lost 11 bases; unmatched junction nucleotides: 12. The length of the CDR3 is 15 residues. Germline CDR1 reads SGDLS; CDR2 reads YYNGEE. The CDR3 loop reads CASSPGTSGAAKQYF. The CDR3 DNA reads as TGTGCCAGCAGCCCGGGGACTAGCGGAGCCGCAAAGCAGTATTTT.

V usage is TRBV7-2 and J usage is TRBJ1-1; D possibly corresponds to TRBD1 (5 bases). Germline V lookup: CDR1 SGHTA, CDR2 FQGNSA. This CDR3 region has 14 residues. V was shortened by 4 bases and J by 6 bases, with 15 bases between the two germline ends. The CDR3 reads CASSSLVGGAEAFF. The CDR3 DNA follows: TGTGCCAGCAGCTCCCTGGTCGGGGGGGCTGAAGCTTTCTTT.

There are a few counts of this clonotype. V usage is TRBV6-2 or TRBV6-3 and J usage is TRBJ2-3, with 10 bases identical to TRBD2. V gave up 8 bases and J gave up 2 bases; unmatched junction bases: 4. This CDR3 region has 14 residues. Germline-derived CDR1 and CDR2 are MNHEY and SVGEGT. CDR3 DNA sequence: TGTGCCAGCCGAAGCGGGAGGGACACAGATACGCAGTATTTT. Its protein product is CASRSGRDTDTQYF.

This clonotype has only a few counts. The chain has TRBV20-1 and TRBJ2-2; 8 nucleotides agree with TRBD2. The CDR3 has 13 residues. Losses at the gene ends were 7 bases for V and 6 bases for J; bases not matched to a gene: 7. Germline loops: CDR1 DFQATT, CDR2 SNEGSKA (reference sequence). The CDR3 region has the DNA TGCAGTGTGAAGCGGGAGCCGCCCGGGGAGCTGTTTTTT. It codes for CSVKREPPGELFF.

This chain connects TRBV4-3 to TRBJ2-1; D might be TRBD1 (5 bases). The CDR3 length is 17 residues. CDR1 is LGHNA and CDR2 is YSLEER in the germline V gene. Trimming removed 1 base at V and 2 bases at J, with 15 bases between. The CDR3 DNA sequence: TGCGCCAGCAGCCAAGTATTAGGGCAGGGTCCCTACAATGAGCAGTTCTTC. Its protein product is CASSQVLGQGPYNEQFF.

This clonotype was observed many times. The V call is TRBV7-2, the J call TRBJ2-1; D might be TRBD2 (6 bases). This CDR3 has 13 residues. CDR1 and CDR2 from the germline V gene are SGHTA and FQGNSA. Trimming stripped 5 bases from V and 4 bases from J, with 9 bases between. CDR3 bases: TGTGCCAGCAGCCCCGGGACTTACAATGAGCAGTTCTTC. Translation: CASSPGTYNEQFF.

This clonotype was seen many times. The chain employs TRBV20-1 and TRBJ2-2; 9 bases are a match to TRBD2. The ends lost 5 bases at V and 5 bases at J; junction bases unmatched: 12. Germline V gene sequence: CDR1 DFQATT, CDR2 SNEGSKA (reference sequence). The CDR3 contains 16 residues. The CDR3 DNA follows: TGCAGTGCTGCCCAAGCGGGGGGACGACTAACCGGGGAGCTGTTTTTT. Its protein product is CSAAQAGGRLTGELFF.

The chain uses TRBV6-2 or TRBV6-3 and TRBJ1-3, with D unresolved. V dropped 10 bases and J dropped 1 base, with 14 bases sitting between them. This CDR3 is built from 14 residues. Germline assignment: CDR1 MNHEY and CDR2 SVGEGT. The CDR3 DNA sequence: TGTGCCACCACCGAAGGCGGTTCTGGAAACACCATATATTTT. It encodes CATTEGGSGNTIYF.

Ten or more counts support this clonotype. The V call is TRBV3-1, the J call TRBJ2-3; no definite D call. The germline gives CDR1 LGHDT, CDR2 YNNKEL (reference sequence). Trimming took 2 bases from V and 4 from J, leaving 7 bases between them. The CDR3 runs 13 residues. DNA of the CDR3: TGTGCCAGCAGCCAAAGAGGCTCAGATACGCAGTATTTT. It encodes CASSQRGSDTQYF.

This chain joins TRBV4-3 and TRBJ2-3; 8 bases are shared with TRBD1. The CDR3 is made up of 15 amino acids. Germline V lookup: CDR1 LGHNA, CDR2 YSLEER. V was pared by 5 bases and J by 3 bases, with 7 bases of the junction left unmatched. The CDR3 DNA follows: TGCGCCAGCAGCAAGACAGGGGTGGGAACAGATACGCAGTATTTT. The encoded protein is CASSKTGVGTDTQYF.

This clonotype was picked up many times. The chain employs TRBV12-3 or TRBV12-4 and TRBJ2-5; a weak D match, TRBD2 (6 bases). This CDR3 has 15 amino acids. The V gene lost 6 bases and the J gene lost 0 bases, with 14 bases spanning the gap. The CDR3 DNA sequence: TGTGCCAGCAGCCCCGGGACTTCGTACCAAGAGACCCAGTACTTC. It is translated as CASSPGTSYQETQYF.

The rearrangement joins TRBV20-1 to TRBJ1-5; 7 bases map to TRBD1. Germline CDR1 is DFQATT and CDR2 is SNEGSKA (reference sequence). The CDR3 loop spans 16 amino acids. V gave up 1 base and J gave up 5 bases; unmatched junction bases: 11. This CDR3 is CSARGRNRGGDQPQHF. CDR3 sequence (DNA): TGCAGTGCTAGAGGACGTAACAGGGGCGGGGATCAGCCCCAGCATTTT.

The table lists this clonotype with many counts. The rearrangement joins TRBV4-3 to TRBJ2-1, with 12 bases aligning to TRBD2. CDR1 and CDR2 from the germline V gene are LGHNA and YSLEER. The V and J ends lost 1 base and 10 bases, in that order; junction bases with no gene match: 2. The CDR3 has 14 residues. The DNA of the CDR3 is TGCGCCAGCAGCCAAGGGACTAGCGGGACCGAGCAGTTCTTC. It codes for CASSQGTSGTEQFF.

This clonotype showed up many times. The chain carries TRBV27 and TRBJ2-7, with D maybe TRBD1 (6 bases). Germline V gives CDR1 MNHEY, CDR2 SMNVEV (reference sequence). The ends were cut back, 2 bases at V and 0 bases at J, with 11 bases in the middle. The CDR3 is 15 amino acids. The CDR3 protein is CASSLDRSISYEQYF. The CDR3 coding sequence is TGTGCCAGCAGTTTAGACAGGTCCATCTCCTACGAGCAGTACTTC.